This T cell receptor beta chain was identified in a study of response to subunit inactivated influenza vaccine. TCRdb ran MiXCR on the RT-PCR reads and lists one entry per CDR3 protein. The profile covers under 950,000 distinct CDR3 sequences, with 21% appearing a single time and 10% taken by the ten largest. There are 13 residues in the CDR3. Trimming stripped 6 bases from V and 7 bases from J, with 15 bases between. Germline loops: CDR1 SEHNR, CDR2 FQNEAQ (reference sequence). Sequences were derived from PBMCs from blood, sampled 4 to 6 days after vaccination. This rearrangement joins TRBV7-9 to TRBJ1-2, with unresolved D. The source of this sequence is a man aged 50 to 59 who received an inactivated influenza vaccine. This CDR3 reads CASSTDNYVGYTF. In DNA form, the CDR3 reads TGTGCCAGCAGTACAGACAACTATGTTGGCTACACCTTC.